This T cell receptor (beta chain) was documented in a study of human T cells and chemical hapten exposure. At the level of the study: There were per-sample TCR yield variations, arising mainly from small pooled library volume differences. General observations from the study: Expanded TCR sets contained significantly more large CDR3 similarity clusters than controls. There was no change with DPC sensitization in TCRs above 1 in 1000 frequency.

Ten or more counts support this clonotype. No antigen is known for it. TCRdb reprocessed the RACE reads with MiXCR, giving one entry per CDR3 protein. The repertoire holds about 120,000 distinct CDR3 sequences, with roughly 15% as singletons. The time point denotes: patch test 1, 2 weeks after DPC sensitization. The treatment here: therapeutic diphenylcyclopropenone sensitization with weekly scalp DPC. The CDR3 sequence is 13 residues long. The V gene's germline CDR1 is SNHLY and CDR2 FYNNEI. This sequence joins TRBV2 and TRBJ2-1, with 8 bases identical to TRBD1. This specimen consisted of whole blood, obtained in connection with sensitization to the hapten diphenylcyclopropenone (DPC). The receptor was isolated from a man between 18 and 35 years old with alopecia areata. Some clones in this sample may be carry-over from other donors' samples. The CDR3 DNA follows: TGTTCCTCACAGGGGGGTTTCAACAATGAGCAGTTCTTC. Translated, it gives CSSQGGFNNEQFF.